A single TCR beta chain is shown here with its context. Its cognate antigen is unknown. Clones were read by immunoSEQ multiplex PCR, and TCRdb kept only the in-frame ones, dropping some. In the table there are under 25,000 clones, roughly 76% of which are singletons. This record belongs to a study of vaccination effects on CD4 cells after COVID-19. Study-wide context: The median interval between the second dose and post-vaccine sampling was 72 days.

Per the germline V gene, CDR1 is SQVTM and CDR2 is ANQGSEA. The CDR3 runs 13 residues. V was shortened by 4 bases and J by 5 bases, with 14 bases between the two germline ends. Study results and limitations: The vaccine-induced clones of healthy vaccinees included only 1 of 255 that cross-reacted with common cold coronaviruses. Clones that were induced by infection or by vaccine showed marked contraction late after vaccination.

CD4+ T cells specific for antigen were expanded with viral peptide pools by the ViraFEST assay before sequencing. CD4+ T cells were isolated after around 9 days of culture. The vaccine given was either BNT162b2 or mRNA-1273, in two doses. PBMC were cultured at under 2.5 million per well with roughly 10 IU/ml IL-2 and about 9.5 ug/ml peptides. This clonotype originated in a human donor who received a COVID-19 vaccine. Some clones in this sample may be carry-over from other donors' samples. V gene TRBV29-1 combines with J gene TRBJ1-2; no clear D gene. The sample consisted of CD4+ T cells from PBMCs cultured with SARS-CoV-2 spike peptides, taken after COVID-19 vaccination. The CDR3 loop is CSVGVNGVYGYTF. CDR3 coding DNA: TGCAGCGTTGGAGTAAATGGGGTTTATGGCTACACCTTC.